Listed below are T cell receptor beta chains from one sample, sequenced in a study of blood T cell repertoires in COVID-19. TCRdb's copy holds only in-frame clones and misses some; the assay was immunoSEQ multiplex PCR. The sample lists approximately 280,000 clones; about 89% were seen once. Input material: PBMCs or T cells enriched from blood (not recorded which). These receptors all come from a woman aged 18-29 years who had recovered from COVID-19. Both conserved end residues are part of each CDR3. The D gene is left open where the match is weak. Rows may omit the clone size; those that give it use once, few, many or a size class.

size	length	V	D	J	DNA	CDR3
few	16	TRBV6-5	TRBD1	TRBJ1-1	TGTGCCAGCAGTTACAGGGGACAGGGGTCGAACACTGAAGCTTTCTTT	CASSYRGQGSNTEAFF
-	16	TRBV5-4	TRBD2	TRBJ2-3	TGTGCCAGCAGCGTCGCCGGGACTAGTTTAACAGATACGCAGTATTTT	CASSVAGTSLTDTQYF
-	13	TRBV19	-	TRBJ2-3	TGTGCCAGCAGAGGCGGGTCCACAGATACGCAGTATTTT	CASRGGSTDTQYF
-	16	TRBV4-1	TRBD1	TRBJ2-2	TGCGCCAGCAGCCAAGATCAGGGGACAGTCACCGGGGAGCTGTTTTTT	CASSQDQGTVTGELFF
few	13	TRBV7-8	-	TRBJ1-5	TGTGCCAGCAGCTCAAGCCGACAGGCGCCCCAGCATTTT	CASSSSRQAPQHF
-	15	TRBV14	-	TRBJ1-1	TGTGCCAGCAGCCAAGTGTTTGCAGGGGCCACTGAAGCTTTCTTT	CASSQVFAGATEAFF
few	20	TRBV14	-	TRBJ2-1	TGTGCCAGCAGCAAGTCCCGGAGACTAGTCTTTGGTCGGGGCCTAGGAGAGCAGTTCTTC	CASSKSRRLVFGRGLGEQFF
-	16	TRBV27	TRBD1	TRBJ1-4	TGTGCCAGCAGTTTATTGGGACAGGGGGCGGAAGAAAAACTGTTTTTT	CASSLLGQGAEEKLFF
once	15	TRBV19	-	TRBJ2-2	TGTGCCAGTAGTATAAATGCGGGGCATACCGGGGAGCTGTTTTTT	CASSINAGHTGELFF
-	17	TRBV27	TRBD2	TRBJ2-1	TGTGCCAGCAGTTCCCCATTAAGCGGGAGATCCTACAATGAGCAGTTCTTC	CASSSPLSGRSYNEQFF
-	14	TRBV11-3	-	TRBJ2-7	TGTGCCAGCAGCTTAGCCCGAGCTTCCTACGAGCAGTACTTC	CASSLARASYEQYF
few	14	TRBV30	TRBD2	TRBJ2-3	TGTGCCTGGAGGGCTAGCGGGGGGGCAGATACGCAGTATTTT	CAWRASGGADTQYF
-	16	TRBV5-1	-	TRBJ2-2	TGCGCCAGCAGCTCCCCCGGGACAATTGACACCGGGGAGCTGTTTTTT	CASSSPGTIDTGELFF
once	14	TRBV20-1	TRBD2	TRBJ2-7	TGCAGTGCTAGTCAGCAGCGGGGCTCCTACGAGCAGTACTTC	CSASQQRGSYEQYF
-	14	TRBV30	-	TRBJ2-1	TGTGCCTGGACCCCGGGAGTTGGGGACAATGAGCAGTTCTTC	CAWTPGVGDNEQFF
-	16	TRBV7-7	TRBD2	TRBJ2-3	TGTGCCAGCAGCCCCCGGACTAGCGGGGCCGGGGGTACGCAGTATTTT	CASSPRTSGAGGTQYF
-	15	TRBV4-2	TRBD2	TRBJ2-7	TGTGCCAGCAGCCAAGCAGGAGGGAGGGAATACGAGCAGTACTTC	CASSQAGGREYEQYF
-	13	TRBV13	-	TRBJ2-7	TGTGCCAGCAGCTTTGGTCGCGGCTACGAGCAGTACTTC	CASSFGRGYEQYF
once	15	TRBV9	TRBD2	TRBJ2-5	TGTGCCAGCAGCGGACCCGGGGGGGCTGGGGAGACCCAGTACTTC	CASSGPGGAGETQYF
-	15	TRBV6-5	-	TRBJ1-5	TGTGCCAGCAGTTACCGGGGGGGCGCGAAGCAGCCCCAGCATTTT	CASSYRGGAKQPQHF
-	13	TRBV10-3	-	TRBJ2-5	TGTGCCATCAGTGAGTCCACAGCAGAGACCCAGTACTTC	CAISESTAETQYF
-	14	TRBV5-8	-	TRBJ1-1	TGTGCCAGCAGTCCGGCGGGGGGTTCCACTGAAGCTTTCTTT	CASSPAGGSTEAFF
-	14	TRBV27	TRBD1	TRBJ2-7	TGTGCCAGCAGTTTCGGACAGGGACCCTACGAGCAGTACTTC	CASSFGQGPYEQYF
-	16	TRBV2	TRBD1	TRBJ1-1	TGTGCCAGCAGTTGGGACAGGGGAGTAGGAAGCACTGAAGCTTTCTTT	CASSWDRGVGSTEAFF
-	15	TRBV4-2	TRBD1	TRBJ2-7	TGTGCCAGCAGCCGGGACAGGGGGCCCTCCTACGAGCAGTACTTC	CASSRDRGPSYEQYF
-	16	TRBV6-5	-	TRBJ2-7	TGTGCCAGCAGTTACCAACCCCAAGGGGGCTCCTACGAGCAGTACTTC	CASSYQPQGGSYEQYF
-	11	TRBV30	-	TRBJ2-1	TGTGCCAGTCGGGGTATCGGTGAGCAGTTCTTC	CASRGIGEQFF
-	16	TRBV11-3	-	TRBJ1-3	TGTGCCAGCAGCTTAGCAGGGACCGGCGGGAGAAACACCATATATTTT	CASSLAGTGGRNTIYF
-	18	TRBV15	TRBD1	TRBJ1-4	TGTGCCACCAGCAGAGGCCCGGTTGCCGGGACAGGCCATGAAAAACTGTTTTTT	CATSRGPVAGTGHEKLFF
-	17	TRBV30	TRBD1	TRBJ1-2	TGTGCCTGGACCCCGGGACAGGGCCCTGCGCGGGTCTATGGCTACACCTTC	CAWTPGQGPARVYGYTF
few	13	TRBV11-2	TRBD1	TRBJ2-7	TGTGCCAGCAGCCCTCAGGGGGCCTACGAGCAGTACTTC	CASSPQGAYEQYF
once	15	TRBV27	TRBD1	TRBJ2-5	TGTGCCAGCAGTCTCCGGGACAGTCGGACGGAGACCCAGTACTTC	CASSLRDSRTETQYF
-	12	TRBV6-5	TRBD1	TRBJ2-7	TGTGCCAGCACCTACAGGGGGAACGAGCAGTACTTC	CASTYRGNEQYF
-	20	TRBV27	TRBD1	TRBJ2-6	TGTGCCAGCAGTTTAAAGGAATACGGGACAGGCCCCTCTGGGGCCAACGTCCTGACTTTC	CASSLKEYGTGPSGANVLTF
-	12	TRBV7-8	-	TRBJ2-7	TGTGCCAGCAGCTGGACAAACTACGAGCAGTACTTC	CASSWTNYEQYF
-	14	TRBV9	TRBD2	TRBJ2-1	TGTGCCAGCGGGGGGACTAGCTTCTACAATGAGCAGTTCTTC	CASGGTSFYNEQFF
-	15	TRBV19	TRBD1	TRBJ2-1	TGTGCCAGTAGTGCACAGGGGGACTCCTACAATGAGCAGTTCTTC	CASSAQGDSYNEQFF
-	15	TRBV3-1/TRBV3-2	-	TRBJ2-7	TGTGCCAGCAGCCAAGTACCCAGCGGTTCCTACGAGCAGTACTTC	CASSQVPSGSYEQYF
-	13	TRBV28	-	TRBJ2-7	TGTGCCAGCAGTTTATACGACAGGTACGAGCAGTACTTC	CASSLYDRYEQYF